The source of this T cell receptor (beta chain) is a study of regulatory T cells in long-lasting Graves disease. Ten or more counts support this clonotype. Construction of the TCR beta libraries employed iRepertoire HTBI primers in conjunction with Arm-PCR of CDR3 regions. TCRdb re-derived calls from the multiplex PCR reads in MiXCR, one entry per CDR3 protein. Of 550,000 or so distinct CDR3 sequences in the sample, about 12% are singletons; the top ten hold approximately 9%. The time point here: newly diagnosed GD, antithyroid drugs for less than 3 months. The TCR library was made from RNA that had been extracted from PBMCs in TRIzol. The CDR3 runs to 15 residues. V lost 7 bases and J 5 bases, leaving 24 bases between the germline ends. Germline V gene sequence: CDR1 SQVTM, CDR2 ANQGSEA. The same sample was also studied in work on T cells in Graves' hyperthyroidism and ophthalmopathy.

This chain joins TRBV29-1 and TRBJ2-7, with D maybe TRBD1 (5 bases). Sample: peripheral blood mononuclear cells (PBMCs), taken at new diagnosis, from a patient treated with antithyroid drugs. The source of this sequence is a woman in her 30s with Graves disease. CDR3 amino acids: CSAILLAGKRNEQYF. The CDR3 DNA follows: TGCAGCGCTATCCTCTTGGCAGGGAAGAGGAACGAGCAGTACTTC.